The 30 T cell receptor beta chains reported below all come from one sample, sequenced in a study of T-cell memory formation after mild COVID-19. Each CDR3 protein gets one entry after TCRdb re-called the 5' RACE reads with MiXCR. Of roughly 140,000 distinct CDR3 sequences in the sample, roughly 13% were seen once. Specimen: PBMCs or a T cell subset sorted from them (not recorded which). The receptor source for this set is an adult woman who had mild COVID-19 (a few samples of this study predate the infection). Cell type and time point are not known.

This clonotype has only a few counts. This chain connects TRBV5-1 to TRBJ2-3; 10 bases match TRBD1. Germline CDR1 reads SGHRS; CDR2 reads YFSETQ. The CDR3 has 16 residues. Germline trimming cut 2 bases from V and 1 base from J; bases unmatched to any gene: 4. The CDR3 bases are TGCGCCAGCAGCTTTCGACAGGGGGCGGGCACAGATACGCAGTATTTT. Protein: CASSFRQGAGTDTQYF.

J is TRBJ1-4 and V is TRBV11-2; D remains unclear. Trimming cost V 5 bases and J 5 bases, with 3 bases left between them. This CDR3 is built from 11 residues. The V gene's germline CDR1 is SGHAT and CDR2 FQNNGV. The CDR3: CASSTNEKLFF. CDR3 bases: TGTGCCAGCAGCACGAATGAAAAACTGTTTTTT.

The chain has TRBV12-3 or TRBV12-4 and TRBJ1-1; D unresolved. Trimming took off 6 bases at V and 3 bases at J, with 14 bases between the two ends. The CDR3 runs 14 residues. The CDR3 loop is CASSFETPHTEAFF. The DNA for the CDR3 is TGTGCCAGCAGCTTCGAGACACCCCACACTGAAGCTTTCTTT.

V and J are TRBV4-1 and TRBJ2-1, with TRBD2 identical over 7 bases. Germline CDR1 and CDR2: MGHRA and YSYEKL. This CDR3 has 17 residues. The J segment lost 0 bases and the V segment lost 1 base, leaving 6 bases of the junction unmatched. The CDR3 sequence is CASSQGAGRSSYNEQFF. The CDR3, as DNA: TGCGCCAGCAGCCAAGGAGCGGGACGGAGCTCCTACAATGAGCAGTTCTTC.

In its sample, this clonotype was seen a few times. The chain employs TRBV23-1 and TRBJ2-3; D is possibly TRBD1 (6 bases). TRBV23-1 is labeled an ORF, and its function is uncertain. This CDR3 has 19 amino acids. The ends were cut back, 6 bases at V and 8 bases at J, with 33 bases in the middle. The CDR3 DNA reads TGCGCCAGCAGCCCGCCCCTAAACAGGGATACCTACCATGGGGGTACGCAGTATTTT. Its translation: CASSPPLNRDTYHGGTQYF.

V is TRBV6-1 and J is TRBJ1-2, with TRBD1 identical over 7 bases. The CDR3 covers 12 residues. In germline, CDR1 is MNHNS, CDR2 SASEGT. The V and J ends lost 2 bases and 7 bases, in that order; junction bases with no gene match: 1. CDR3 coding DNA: TGTGCCAGCAGTGAAAGGGGGCCTGGCTACACCTTC. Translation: CASSERGPGYTF.

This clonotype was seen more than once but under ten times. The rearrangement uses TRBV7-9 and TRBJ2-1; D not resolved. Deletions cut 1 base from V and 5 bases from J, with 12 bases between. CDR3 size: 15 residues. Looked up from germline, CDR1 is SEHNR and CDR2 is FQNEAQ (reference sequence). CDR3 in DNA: TGTGCCAGCAGCTTAGTAAGACCTAGGGACAATGAGCAGTTCTTC. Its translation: CASSLVRPRDNEQFF.

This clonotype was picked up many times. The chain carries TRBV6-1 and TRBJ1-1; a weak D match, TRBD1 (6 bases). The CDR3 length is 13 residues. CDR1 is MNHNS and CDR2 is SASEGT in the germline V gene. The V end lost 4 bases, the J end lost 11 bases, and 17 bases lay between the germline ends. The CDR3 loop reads CASSGRDTFLAFF. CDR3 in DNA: TGTGCCAGCAGTGGCCGGGACACCTTTTTGGCTTTCTTT.

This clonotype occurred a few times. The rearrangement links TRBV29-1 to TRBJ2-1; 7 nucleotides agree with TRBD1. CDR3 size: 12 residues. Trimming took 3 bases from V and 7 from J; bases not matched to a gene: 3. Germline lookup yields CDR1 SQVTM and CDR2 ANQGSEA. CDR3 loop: CSVEGQLNEQFF. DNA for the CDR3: TGCAGCGTTGAGGGACAGCTTAATGAGCAGTTCTTC.

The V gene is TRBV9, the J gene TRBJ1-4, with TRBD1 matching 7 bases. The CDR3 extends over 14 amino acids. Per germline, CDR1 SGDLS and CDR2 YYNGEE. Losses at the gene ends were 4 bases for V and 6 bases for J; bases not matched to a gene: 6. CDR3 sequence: CASSSGQVDEKLFF. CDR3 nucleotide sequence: TGTGCCAGCAGCTCAGGACAGGTGGATGAAAAACTGTTTTTT.

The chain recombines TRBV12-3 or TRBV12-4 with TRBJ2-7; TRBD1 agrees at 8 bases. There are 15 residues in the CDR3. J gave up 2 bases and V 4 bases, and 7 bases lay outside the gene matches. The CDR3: CASSSSGTGPYEQYF. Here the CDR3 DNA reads TGTGCCAGCAGTTCCTCCGGGACAGGTCCCTACGAGCAGTACTTC.

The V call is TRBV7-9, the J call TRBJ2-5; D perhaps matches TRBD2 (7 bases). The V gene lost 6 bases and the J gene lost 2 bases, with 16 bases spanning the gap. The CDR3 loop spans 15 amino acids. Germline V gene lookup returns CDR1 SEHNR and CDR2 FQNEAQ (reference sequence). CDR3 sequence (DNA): TGTGCCAGCAGACAGGGAGGGAAACCTCAAGAGACCCAGTACTTC. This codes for CASRQGGKPQETQYF.

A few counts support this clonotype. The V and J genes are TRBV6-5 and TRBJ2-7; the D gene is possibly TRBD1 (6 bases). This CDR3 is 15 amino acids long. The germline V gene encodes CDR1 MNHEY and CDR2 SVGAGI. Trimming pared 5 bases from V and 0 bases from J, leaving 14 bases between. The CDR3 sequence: CASSVGTFGSYEQYF. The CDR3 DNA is TGTGCCAGCAGTGTCGGGACATTTGGCTCCTACGAGCAGTACTTC.

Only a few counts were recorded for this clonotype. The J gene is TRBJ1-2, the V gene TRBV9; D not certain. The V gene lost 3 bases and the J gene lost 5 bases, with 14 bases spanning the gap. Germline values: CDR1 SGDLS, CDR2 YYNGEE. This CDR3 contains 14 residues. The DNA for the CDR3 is TGTGCCAGCAGCGACGGACGGTCCGAGTATGGCTACACCTTC. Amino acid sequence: CASSDGRSEYGYTF. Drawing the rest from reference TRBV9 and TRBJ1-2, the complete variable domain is DSGVTQTPKHLITATGQRVTLRCSPRSGDLSVYWYQQSLDQGLQFLIQYYNGEERAKGNILERFSAQQFPDLHSELNLSSLELGDSALYFCASSDGRSEYGYTFGSGTRLTVV.

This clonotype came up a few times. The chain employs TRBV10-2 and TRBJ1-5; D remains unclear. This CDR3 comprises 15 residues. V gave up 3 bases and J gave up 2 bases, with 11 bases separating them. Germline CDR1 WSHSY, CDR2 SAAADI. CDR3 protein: CASSEGGLGNQPQHF. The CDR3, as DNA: TGCGCCAGCAGTGAAGGAGGGTTGGGCAATCAGCCCCAGCATTTT.

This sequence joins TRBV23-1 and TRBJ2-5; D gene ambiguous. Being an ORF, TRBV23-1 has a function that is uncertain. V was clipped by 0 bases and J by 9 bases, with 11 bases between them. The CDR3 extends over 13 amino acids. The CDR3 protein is CASSQSELTAQYF. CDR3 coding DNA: TGCGCCAGCAGTCAATCGGAATTGACGGCCCAGTACTTC.

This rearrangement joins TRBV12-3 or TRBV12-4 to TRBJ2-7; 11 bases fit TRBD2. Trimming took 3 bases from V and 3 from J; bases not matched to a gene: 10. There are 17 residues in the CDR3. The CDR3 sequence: CASSFGHPGTSGYEQYF. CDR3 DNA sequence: TGTGCCAGCAGTTTCGGGCACCCCGGGACTAGCGGCTACGAGCAGTACTTC.

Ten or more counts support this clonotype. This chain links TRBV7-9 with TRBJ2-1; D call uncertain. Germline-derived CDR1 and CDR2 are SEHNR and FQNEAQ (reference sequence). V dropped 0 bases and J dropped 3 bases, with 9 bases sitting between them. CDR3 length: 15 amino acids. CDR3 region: CASSLAALGYNEQFF. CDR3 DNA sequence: TGTGCCAGCAGCTTAGCCGCCCTGGGCTACAATGAGCAGTTCTTC.

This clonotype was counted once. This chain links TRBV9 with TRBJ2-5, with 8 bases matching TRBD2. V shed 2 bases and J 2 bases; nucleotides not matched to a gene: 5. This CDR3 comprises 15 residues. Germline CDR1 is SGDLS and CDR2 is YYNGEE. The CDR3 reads CASSVGTRPQETQYF. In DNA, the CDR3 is TGTGCCAGCAGCGTCGGGACTAGACCTCAAGAGACCCAGTACTTC.

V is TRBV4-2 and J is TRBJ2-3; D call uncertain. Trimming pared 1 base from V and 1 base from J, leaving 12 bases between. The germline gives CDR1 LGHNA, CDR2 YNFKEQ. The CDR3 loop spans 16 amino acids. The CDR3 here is CASSQAQREGTDTQYF. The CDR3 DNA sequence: TGTGCCAGCAGCCAAGCTCAGCGAGAGGGCACAGATACGCAGTATTTT.

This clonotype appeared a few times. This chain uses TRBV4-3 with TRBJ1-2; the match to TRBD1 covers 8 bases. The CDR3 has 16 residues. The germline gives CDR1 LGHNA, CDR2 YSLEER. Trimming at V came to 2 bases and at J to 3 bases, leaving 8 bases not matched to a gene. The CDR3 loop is CASSQTRQGLDYGYTF. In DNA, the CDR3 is TGCGCCAGCAGCCAAACTAGACAGGGGCTAGACTATGGCTACACCTTC.

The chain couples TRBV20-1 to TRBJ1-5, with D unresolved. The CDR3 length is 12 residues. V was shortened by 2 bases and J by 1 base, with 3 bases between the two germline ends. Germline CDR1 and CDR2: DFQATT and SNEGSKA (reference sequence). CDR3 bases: TGCAGTGCTAGACAGAGCAATCAGCCCCAGCATTTT. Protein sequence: CSARQSNQPQHF.

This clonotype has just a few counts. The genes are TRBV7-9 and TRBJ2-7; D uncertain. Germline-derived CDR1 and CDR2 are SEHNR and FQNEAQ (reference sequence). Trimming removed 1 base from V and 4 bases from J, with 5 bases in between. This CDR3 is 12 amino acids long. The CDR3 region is CASSLVFYEQYF. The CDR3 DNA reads TGTGCCAGCAGCTTAGTCTTTTACGAGCAGTACTTC.

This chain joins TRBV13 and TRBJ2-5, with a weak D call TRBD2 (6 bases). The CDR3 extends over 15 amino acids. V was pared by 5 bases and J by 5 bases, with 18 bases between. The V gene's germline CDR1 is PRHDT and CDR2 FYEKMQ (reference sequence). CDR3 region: CASSTTRDSGETQYF. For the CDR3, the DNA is TGTGCCAGCAGCACAACCCGGGACTCTGGGGAGACCCAGTACTTC.

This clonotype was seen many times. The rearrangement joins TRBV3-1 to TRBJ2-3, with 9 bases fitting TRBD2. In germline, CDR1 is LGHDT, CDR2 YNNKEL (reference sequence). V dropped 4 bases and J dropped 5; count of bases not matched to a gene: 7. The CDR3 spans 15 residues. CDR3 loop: CASSLGRGGGDTQYF. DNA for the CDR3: TGTGCCAGCAGCCTCGGGCGGGGGGGCGGAGATACGCAGTATTTT.

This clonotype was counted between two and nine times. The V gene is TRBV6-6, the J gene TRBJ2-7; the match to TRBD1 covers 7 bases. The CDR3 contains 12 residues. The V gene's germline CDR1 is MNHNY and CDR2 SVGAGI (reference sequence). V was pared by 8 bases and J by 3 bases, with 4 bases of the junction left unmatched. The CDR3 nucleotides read TGTGCCAGCTCGACAGGGCTCTACGAGCAGTACTTC. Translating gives CASSTGLYEQYF.

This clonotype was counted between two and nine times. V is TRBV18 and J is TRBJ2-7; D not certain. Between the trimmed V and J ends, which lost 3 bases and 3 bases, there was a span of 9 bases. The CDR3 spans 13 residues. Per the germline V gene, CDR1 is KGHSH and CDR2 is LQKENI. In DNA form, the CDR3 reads TGTGCCAGCTCACCGTCGCTGTACTACGAGCAGTACTTC. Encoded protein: CASSPSLYYEQYF. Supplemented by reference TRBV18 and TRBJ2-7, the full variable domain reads NAGVMQNPRHLVRRRGQEARLRCSPMKGHSHVYWYRQLPEEGLKFMVYLQKENIIDESGMPKERFSAEFPKEGPSILRIQQVVRGDSAAYFCASSPSLYYEQYFGPGTRLTVT.

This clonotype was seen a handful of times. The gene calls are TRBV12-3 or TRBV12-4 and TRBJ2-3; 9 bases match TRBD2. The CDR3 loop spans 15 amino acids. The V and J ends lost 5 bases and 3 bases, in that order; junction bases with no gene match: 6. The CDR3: CASSDIAGATDTQYF. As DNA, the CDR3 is TGTGCCAGCAGTGATATAGCGGGAGCTACAGATACGCAGTATTTT.

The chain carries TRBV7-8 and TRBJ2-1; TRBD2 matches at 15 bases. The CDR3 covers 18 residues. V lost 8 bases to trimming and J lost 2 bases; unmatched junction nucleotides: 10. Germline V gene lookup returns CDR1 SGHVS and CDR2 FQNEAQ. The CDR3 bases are TGTGCCAGCCTGCGGGGACTAGCGGGAGGACTGACCTACAATGAGCAGTTCTTC. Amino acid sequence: CASLRGLAGGLTYNEQFF.

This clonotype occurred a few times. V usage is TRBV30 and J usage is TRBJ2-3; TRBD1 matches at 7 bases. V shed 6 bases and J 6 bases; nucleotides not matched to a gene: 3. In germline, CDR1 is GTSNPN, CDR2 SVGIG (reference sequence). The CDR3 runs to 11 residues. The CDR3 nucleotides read TGTGCCTGCGGACAGGCGGATACGCAGTATTTT. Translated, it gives CACGQADTQYF.